Here is one T cell receptor (beta chain) with its context. The sample comes from a study of blood T cell repertoires in COVID-19. Study-wide background: There were acute and convalescent COVID-19 samples, and they came from the United States, Italy and Spain.

Trimming pared 6 bases from V and 1 base from J, leaving 8 bases between. Germline CDR1 reads LNHDA; CDR2 reads SQIVND (reference sequence). The CDR3 has 13 amino acids. Assay used: immunoSEQ multiplex PCR; TCRdb lists only in-frame clones, some missing. The data hold approximately 35,000 clones, with about 90% observed a single time. The origin of this receptor is a woman between 70 and 85 years old with active COVID-19. J is TRBJ2-3 and V is TRBV19; D gene ambiguous. The sequencing sample was made of peripheral blood. The DNA of the CDR3 is TGTGCCAGTAGCCCTCCGGGCACAGATACGCAGTATTTT. This sequence encodes CASSPPGTDTQYF.